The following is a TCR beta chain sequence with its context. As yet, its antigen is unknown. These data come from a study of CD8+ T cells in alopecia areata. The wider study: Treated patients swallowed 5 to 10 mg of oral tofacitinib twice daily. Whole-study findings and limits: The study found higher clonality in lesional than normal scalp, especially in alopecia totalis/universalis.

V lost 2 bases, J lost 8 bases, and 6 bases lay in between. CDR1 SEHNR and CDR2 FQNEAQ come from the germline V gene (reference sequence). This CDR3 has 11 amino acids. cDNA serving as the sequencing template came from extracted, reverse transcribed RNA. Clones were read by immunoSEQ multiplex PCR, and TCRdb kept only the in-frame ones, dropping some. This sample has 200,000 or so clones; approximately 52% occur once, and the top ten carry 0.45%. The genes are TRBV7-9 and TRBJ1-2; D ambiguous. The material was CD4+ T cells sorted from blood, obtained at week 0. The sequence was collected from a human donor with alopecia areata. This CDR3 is CASSLQRGYTF. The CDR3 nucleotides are TGTGCCAGCAGCTTACAGCGAGGCTACACCTTC. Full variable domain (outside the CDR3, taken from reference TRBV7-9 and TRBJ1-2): DTGVSQNPRHKITKRGQNVTFRCDPISEHNRLYWYRQTLGQGPEFLTYFQNEAQLEKSRLLSDRFSAERPKGSFSTLEIQRTEQGDSAMYLCASSLQRGYTFGSGTRLTVV.